The next 27 T cell receptor beta chains were all read from a single sample in a study of CD8+ T cells in alopecia areata. Extracted RNA was reverse transcribed into cDNA, the sequencing template. This table comes from immunoSEQ multiplex PCR, and its TCRdb copy is limited to in-frame clones, with some not included. The table has around 200,000 clones, around 66% seen once. Treatment: oral pan-JAK inhibitor, 5-10 mg twice daily. This specimen was CD4+ T cells sorted from blood, taken at week 4, from a patient treated with tofacitinib. These receptors originate from a human donor with alopecia areata.

This clone was recorded only once. The chain uses TRBV6-6 and TRBJ1-2; no firm D call. Germline CDR1 MNHNY, CDR2 SVGAGI (reference sequence). The CDR3 totals 14 residues. V shed 6 bases and J shed 2 bases, with 13 bases lying between them. CDR3 in DNA: TGTGCCAGCAGCGACATGTTCCTGAACTATGGCTACACCTTC. Residues: CASSDMFLNYGYTF.

This chain uses TRBV5-1 with TRBJ2-3, with 10 bases identical to TRBD2. Germline trimming cut 2 bases from V and 2 bases from J; bases unmatched to any gene: 5. The germline V gene has CDR1 SGHRS and CDR2 YFSETQ. The CDR3 totals 16 residues. The CDR3 reads CASSLPLAGTTDTQYF. The DNA of the CDR3 is TGCGCCAGCAGCTTACCACTAGCGGGGACCACAGATACGCAGTATTTT. The entire variable domain, with the rest obtained from reference TRBV5-1 and TRBJ2-3, is as follows: KAGVTQTPRYLIKTRGQQVTLSCSPISGHRSVSWYQQTPGQGLQFLFEYFSETQRNKGNFPGRFSGRQFSNSRSEMNVSTLELGDSALYLCASSLPLAGTTDTQYFGPGTRLTVL.

Only a few counts were recorded for this clone. The chain links TRBV5-1 to TRBJ2-7, with D tentatively TRBD1 or TRBD2 (5 bases each). The CDR3 consists of 14 residues. CDR1 and CDR2 from the germline V gene are SGHRS and YFSETQ. V was clipped by 3 bases and J by 0 bases, with 10 bases between them. CDR3 residues: CASSSAGSSYEQYF. The CDR3 nucleotides are TGCGCCAGCAGCTCGGCAGGGAGCTCCTACGAGCAGTACTTC. The variable domain in full, completed from reference TRBV5-1 and TRBJ2-7, reads KAGVTQTPRYLIKTRGQQVTLSCSPISGHRSVSWYQQTPGQGLQFLFEYFSETQRNKGNFPGRFSGRQFSNSRSEMNVSTLELGDSALYLCASSSAGSSYEQYFGPGTRLTVT.

The chain couples TRBV30 to TRBJ2-3; 8 nucleotides match TRBD2. V gave up 0 bases and J gave up 2 bases; unmatched junction bases: 4. Germline V CDR1 and CDR2: GTSNPN, SVGIG (reference sequence). The CDR3 length is 15 residues. The CDR3 region has the DNA TGTGCCTGGAGTGTAGTAGCGGGAATCACAGATACGCAGTATTTT. It yields the protein CAWSVVAGITDTQYF.

The chain links TRBV4-1 to TRBJ1-4; no clear D gene. This CDR3 has 15 residues. Germline assignment: CDR1 MGHRA and CDR2 YSYEKL. V was pared by 4 bases and J by 0 bases, with 9 bases between. The CDR3 nucleotides read TGCGCCAGCAGCCGCCCGTTTGCAACTAATGAAAAACTGTTTTTT. Translation gives CASSRPFATNEKLFF.

The chain couples TRBV20-1 to TRBJ1-1; maybe TRBD1 (6 bases). The CDR3 is made up of 11 amino acids. V was clipped by 6 bases and J by 8 bases, with 13 bases between them. The germline gives CDR1 DFQATT, CDR2 SNEGSKA (reference sequence). The CDR3 sequence: CSAGAYREAFF. CDR3 bases: TGCAGTGCGGGGGCGTACCGGGAAGCTTTCTTT.

The DNA for the CDR3 is TGTGCCAGCACCACTTGGCGCCAAGAGACCCAGTACTTC. Protein product: CASTTWRQETQYF. The chain recombines TRBV7-9 with TRBJ2-5; D is uncertain. Germline V CDR1 and CDR2: SEHNR, FQNEAQ (reference sequence). The CDR3 totals 13 residues. V was trimmed by 7 bases and J by 1 base, leaving 10 bases between them.

About this clone itself: A read error may produce the germline difference seen at one junction end. The chain recombines TRBV7-7 with TRBJ2-1, with a weak D call TRBD1 (6 bases). The V gene's germline CDR1 is SSHAT and CDR2 FNYEAQ (reference sequence). The CDR3 is made up of 13 amino acids. CDR3 sequence reads: CASSLARGDEQFF. CDR3 DNA: TGTGCTAGCAGCTTAGCCAGGGGCGATGAGCAGTTCTTC.

V is TRBV4-3 and J is TRBJ2-1; D perhaps matches TRBD1 (6 bases). Trimming took off 4 bases at V and 2 bases at J, with 12 bases between the two ends. CDR3 length equals 15 residues. Germline values: CDR1 LGHNA, CDR2 YSLEER. The CDR3 DNA reads TGCGCCAGCAGCCCCGTTACAGGGACCTACAATGAGCAGTTCTTC. Translation gives CASSPVTGTYNEQFF.

V gene TRBV5-1 combines with J gene TRBJ1-6, with 7 positions matching TRBD1. The ends lost 0 bases at V and 10 bases at J; junction bases unmatched: 4. CDR3 length: 14 residues. Per the germline V gene, CDR1 is SGHRS and CDR2 is YFSETQ. The CDR3, as DNA: TGCGCCAGCAGCTTGGGACAGGGTGGATCACCCCTCCACTTT. It codes for CASSLGQGGSPLHF.

This sequence joins TRBV29-1 and TRBJ2-7, with 9 bases lining up with TRBD1. The ends lost 4 bases at V and 2 bases at J; junction bases unmatched: 3. Germline CDR1 and CDR2: SQVTM and ANQGSEA. This CDR3 region has 13 residues. CDR3 loop: CSVGRDRAYEQYF. CDR3 sequence (DNA): TGCAGCGTTGGCCGGGACAGGGCCTACGAGCAGTACTTC.

The chain has TRBV7-2 and TRBJ1-5; D is unclear. Trimming took 0 bases from V and 7 from J, leaving 4 bases between them. Germline V gene sequence: CDR1 SGHTA, CDR2 FQGNSA. The CDR3 consists of 12 residues. CDR3 amino acids: CASSLAGQPQHF. The CDR3, as DNA: TGTGCCAGCAGCTTAGCGGGCCAGCCCCAGCATTTT.

The genes are TRBV5-1 and TRBJ1-1; no clear D. CDR1 is SGHRS and CDR2 is YFSETQ in the germline V gene. Deletions cut 5 bases from V and 11 bases from J, with 16 bases between. This CDR3 comprises 12 residues. CDR3 sequence: CASRSGRDEAFF. Here the CDR3 DNA reads TGCGCCAGCAGATCAGGACGGGATGAGGCTTTCTTT.

V gene TRBV25-1 combines with J gene TRBJ1-1; possible D gene TRBD1, 6 bases. Germline V gene sequence: CDR1 MGHDK, CDR2 SYGVNS. The V end lost 4 bases, the J end lost 1 base, and 10 bases lay between the germline ends. This CDR3 is 14 amino acids long. This CDR3 is CASSVQQGNTEAFF. The CDR3 DNA is TGTGCCAGCAGTGTCCAACAGGGGAACACTGAAGCTTTCTTT.

The chain recombines TRBV27 with TRBJ2-3; 8 bases map to TRBD2. The germline V gene encodes CDR1 MNHEY and CDR2 SMNVEV (reference sequence). V gave up 2 bases and J gave up 11 bases; unmatched junction bases: 6. The CDR3 runs to 13 residues. CDR3 sequence (DNA): TGTGCCAGCAGTTTACGGACTAGCCCCTGGCAGTATTTT. It specifies CASSLRTSPWQYF.

The chain recombines TRBV29-1 with TRBJ2-7, with a weak D call TRBD1 (5 bases). The CDR3 covers 12 residues. Trimming took off 2 bases at V and 7 bases at J, with 12 bases between the two ends. Germline V gives CDR1 SQVTM, CDR2 ANQGSEA. The chain's CDR3 is CSVESRVGEQYF. In DNA, the CDR3 is TGCAGCGTTGAATCCAGGGTGGGAGAGCAGTACTTC.

The chain has TRBV4-2 and TRBJ2-1, with 7 bases lining up with TRBD1. Unmatched junction bases numbered 8, after V lost 3 bases and J lost 0 bases. Germline-derived CDR1 and CDR2 are LGHNA and YNFKEQ. CDR3 size: 17 residues. The CDR3 protein is CASSHNRGQSSYNEQFF. CDR3 DNA: TGTGCCAGCAGCCACAACAGGGGACAGAGCTCCTACAATGAGCAGTTCTTC.

The chain recombines TRBV28 with TRBJ2-5, with a tentative D call TRBD2 (6 bases). Germline CDR1 reads MDHEN; CDR2 reads SYDVKM. The CDR3 is 20 residues long. Between the trimmed V and J ends, which lost 2 bases and 0 bases, there was a span of 25 bases. DNA for the CDR3: TGTGCCAGCAGTTTAACTCGAAAGACTAGTGGCGAAGGCCACCAAGAGACCCAGTACTTC. Its protein product is CASSLTRKTSGEGHQETQYF.

V is TRBV7-2 and J is TRBJ2-2; D might be TRBD2 (5 bases). There are 13 residues in the CDR3. CDR1 SGHTA and CDR2 FQGNSA come from the germline V gene. The V end lost 11 bases, the J end lost 1 base, and 11 bases lay between the germline ends. The CDR3 spells CASNRGNTGELFF. In DNA form, the CDR3 reads TGTGCCTCGAATCGGGGGAACACCGGGGAGCTGTTTTTT.

This sequence joins TRBV4-3 and TRBJ1-4, with D possibly TRBD1 on 6 matching bases. V was shortened by 1 base and J by 5 bases, with 11 bases between the two germline ends. CDR1 LGHNA and CDR2 YSLEER come from the germline V gene. The length of the CDR3 is 15 residues. CDR3 coding DNA: TGCGCCAGCAGCCAAGGGGTAGGGGGGAATGAAAAACTGTTTTTT. The encoded protein is CASSQGVGGNEKLFF.

This chain uses TRBV25-1 with TRBJ2-7; the match to TRBD2 covers 7 bases. The V segment lost 1 base and the J segment 2 bases; nucleotides outside the gene matches: 5. Germline V gives CDR1 MGHDK, CDR2 SYGVNS. CDR3 length: 15 amino acids. CDR3 sequence (DNA): TGTGCCAGCAGTGAATGGGGAGGGAGTCCCTACGAGCAGTACTTC. Protein: CASSEWGGSPYEQYF.

The chain couples TRBV12-5 to TRBJ2-1; TRBD2 agrees at 11 bases. Germline V gives CDR1 LGHNT, CDR2 FRNRAP. V lost 6 bases and J lost 6; bases outside the gene matches: 7. The CDR3 loop spans 15 amino acids. CDR3 protein: CASGVLAGGGNEQFF. CDR3 bases: TGTGCTAGTGGAGTGCTAGCGGGGGGTGGCAATGAGCAGTTCTTC.

V is TRBV9 and J is TRBJ2-7; the D call may be TRBD1 or TRBD2 (6 bases each). Germline V gene lookup returns CDR1 SGDLS and CDR2 YYNGEE. V lost 0 bases to trimming and J lost 3 bases, with 16 bases between them. This CDR3 is 16 amino acids long. CDR3 in DNA: TGTGCCAGCAGCGTAGGAGGGGGGAATTCAAACTACGAGCAGTACTTC. Its translation is CASSVGGGNSNYEQYF.

The V and J genes are TRBV7-8 and TRBJ2-5; TRBD2 aligns across 7 bases. Germline assignment: CDR1 SGHVS and CDR2 FQNEAQ. Trimming cost V 5 bases and J 7 bases; bases outside gene matches: 7. The CDR3 length is 13 residues. The CDR3, as DNA: TGTGCCAGCAGCCTCGGACCGGGAGGGACCCAGTACTTC. This gives the protein CASSLGPGGTQYF.

In the case of this clone: Within the sample, other DNA sequences also encode this same CDR3. This sequence joins TRBV29-1 and TRBJ1-2; 7 bases fit TRBD1. The J segment lost 5 bases and the V segment lost 6 bases, leaving 6 bases of the junction unmatched. CDR3 length equals 12 residues. The germline CDR1 and CDR2 sequences are SQVTM and ANQGSEA. DNA of the CDR3: TGCAGCGTCACCGGGACAGCGTATGGCTACACCTTC. It is translated as CSVTGTAYGYTF.

V usage is TRBV30 and J usage is TRBJ1-2; D remains unclear. CDR1 GTSNPN and CDR2 SVGIG come from the germline V gene (reference sequence). Between the trimmed V and J ends, which lost 3 bases and 7 bases, there was a span of 15 bases. The CDR3 contains 13 residues. The CDR3: CAWSKASASGYTF. As DNA, the CDR3 is TGTGCCTGGAGCAAGGCCTCGGCGAGTGGCTACACCTTC.

This chain uses TRBV10-3 with TRBJ2-2; 7 bases match TRBD2. The V gene end was trimmed by 0 bases and the J gene end by 2 bases; junction bases not matched to a gene: 3. The length of the CDR3 is 16 residues. CDR1 and CDR2 from the germline V gene are ENHRY and SYGVKD. The CDR3 nucleotides read TGTGCCATCAGTGAGTCGGGAGGGAGTAACACCGGGGAGCTGTTTTTT. It encodes CAISESGGSNTGELFF.